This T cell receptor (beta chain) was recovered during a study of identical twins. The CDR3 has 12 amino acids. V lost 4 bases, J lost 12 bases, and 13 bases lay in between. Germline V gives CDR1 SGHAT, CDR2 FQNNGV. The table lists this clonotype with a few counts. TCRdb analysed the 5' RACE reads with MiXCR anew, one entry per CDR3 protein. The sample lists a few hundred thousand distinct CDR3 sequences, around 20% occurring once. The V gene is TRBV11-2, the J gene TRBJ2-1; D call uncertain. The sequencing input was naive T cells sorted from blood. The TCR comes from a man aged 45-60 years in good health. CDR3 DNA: TGTGCCAGCAGCTCATACTATGGGCCGCAGTTCTTC. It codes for CASSSYYGPQFF.